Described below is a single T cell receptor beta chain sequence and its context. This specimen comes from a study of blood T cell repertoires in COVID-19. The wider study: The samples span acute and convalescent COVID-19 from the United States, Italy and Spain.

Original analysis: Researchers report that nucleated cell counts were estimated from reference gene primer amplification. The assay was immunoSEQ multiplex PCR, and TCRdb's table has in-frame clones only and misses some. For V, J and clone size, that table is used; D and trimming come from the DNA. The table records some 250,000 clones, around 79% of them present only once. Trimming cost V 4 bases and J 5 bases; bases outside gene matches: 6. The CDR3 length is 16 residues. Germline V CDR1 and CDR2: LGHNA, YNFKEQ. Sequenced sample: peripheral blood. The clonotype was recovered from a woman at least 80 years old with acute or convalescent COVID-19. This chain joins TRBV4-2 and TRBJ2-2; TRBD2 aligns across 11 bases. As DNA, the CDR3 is TGTGCCAGCAGCCGTAGCGGGAGGGCAGGGACCGGGGAGCTGTTTTTT. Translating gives CASSRSGRAGTGELFF.